This T cell receptor (beta chain) was obtained from a study of molecular identifiers for immune sequencing clone quantification. Study in general: Replicate runs used RNA from roughly 20,000 or 100,000 naive CD8 cells, which was split five ways into aliquots, and four of those aliquots were then sequenced. The study's findings and limits: Reports indicate spiked Jurkat TCR RNA from one cell could be found among about a million naive cells.

This clonotype was detected ten times or more. Its antigen is undetermined. Previously described methods and listed TCR primers were used for bulk TCR libraries. TCRdb re-analysed the PCR reads in MiXCR, keeping a single row per CDR3 protein. The sample holds 50,000 to 70,000 distinct CDR3 sequences; approximately 18% are singletons and the top ten take 1.5% to 1.7%. The material sequenced was naive CD8+ T cells from blood, with Jurkat cell RNA spiked in. Subset specified: FACS-sorted CD8+CD4-CCR7+CD45RA+ naive T cells. The receptor was isolated from a human donor in good health. Some libraries in this study had Jurkat cell RNA spiked in.

DNA of the CDR3: TGCAGTGCTAGACCAACTGGGACAGGGTCGCAGCCCCAGCATTTT. Translation: CSARPTGTGSQPQHF. The chain is built from TRBV20-1 and TRBJ1-5, with 9 bases matching TRBD1. This CDR3 has 15 residues. Germline CDR1 and CDR2: DFQATT and SNEGSKA (reference sequence). Trimming cost V 2 bases and J 7 bases; bases outside gene matches: 9.